The clone carrying this T cell receptor (beta chain) appeared a few times. Antigen: not known. The whole isolated RNA underwent reverse transcription, so sequencing captured expressed TCRB transcripts. Clones were sequenced by immunoSEQ multiplex PCR, and TCRdb holds only the in-frame ones, with some missing. The repertoire includes about 160,000 clones, about 8.3% of them detected once, and about 0.5% sits in the top ten. The sample comes from a study of beta chain features in type 1 diabetes. Findings and limits, study-wide: Shorter TCRB CDR3s, moderately but significantly so, were found in Type 1 diabetes patients in all four CD4+ subsets.

The receptor was isolated from a woman under 30 with type 1 diabetes. Specimen: central memory CD4+ T cells from blood.

This chain's CDR3 is CSVVIREDQPQHF. The CDR3 coding sequence is TGCAGCGTTGTAATCAGGGAAGATCAGCCCCAGCATTTT. This chain links TRBV29-1 with TRBJ1-5; TRBD1 might be the D (5 bases). V shed 4 bases and J shed 5 bases, with 12 bases lying between them. Germline values: CDR1 SQVTM, CDR2 ANQGSEA. This CDR3 comprises 13 residues.